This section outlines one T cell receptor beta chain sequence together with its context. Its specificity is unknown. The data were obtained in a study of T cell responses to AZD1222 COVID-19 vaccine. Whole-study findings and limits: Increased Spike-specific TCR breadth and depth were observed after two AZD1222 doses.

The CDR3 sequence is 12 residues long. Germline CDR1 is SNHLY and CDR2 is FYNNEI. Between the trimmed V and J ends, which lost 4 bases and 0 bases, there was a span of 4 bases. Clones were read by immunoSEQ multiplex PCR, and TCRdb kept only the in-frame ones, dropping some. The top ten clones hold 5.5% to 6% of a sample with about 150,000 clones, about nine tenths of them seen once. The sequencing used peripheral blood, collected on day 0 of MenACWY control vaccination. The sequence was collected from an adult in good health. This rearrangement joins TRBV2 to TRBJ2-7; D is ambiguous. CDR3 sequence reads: CASSASSYEQYV. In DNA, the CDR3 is TGTGCCAGCAGTGCGAGCTCCTACGAGCAGTACGTC.